Reported below is one TCR beta chain. The CDR3 is 15 residues long. The ends lost 3 bases at V and 4 bases at J; junction bases unmatched: 4. Per germline, CDR1 LGHNA and CDR2 YSLEER. This specimen comes from a study of blood T cell repertoires in COVID-19. Sequencing used immunoSEQ multiplex PCR; TCRdb keeps in-frame clones, though not all of them. The sample holds about 190,000 clones, around 89% seen once. V and J are TRBV4-3 and TRBJ1-4; 8 bases fit TRBD1. This clonotype was obtained from a human donor in a cohort sampled during active COVID-19. The sequencing input was peripheral blood. DNA for the CDR3: TGCGCCAGCAGCCATTCGGACAGGGATAATGAAAAACTGTTTTTT. Its translation: CASSHSDRDNEKLFF.